The 29 T cell receptor beta chains in this list originate from one sample, sequenced in a study of OX40 agonist ivuxolimab in advanced cancers. The method was the immunoSEQ multiplex PCR assay. The source is immuneACCESS, and TCRdb retained only in-frame sequences with V and J called. Part of the clones is not carried over; for the studies checked, unresolved V genes explain less than half of this, and the remainder is unexplained. The sample table lists tens of thousands of clones, 88% of them with a count of one. The ten largest account for about 3.8% of the sample. The specimen was CD4+ or CD8+ T cells sorted from blood, collected in a trial of the OX40 agonist ivuxolimab. These receptors came from an adult with an advanced solid tumor such as melanoma, head and neck, liver or kidney cancer.

The table lists this clone with a count of one. The rearrangement links TRBV5-1 to TRBJ2-7; D tentatively fits TRBD1 or TRBD2 (5 bases each). The germline V gene has CDR1 SGHRS and CDR2 YFSETQ. There are 15 residues in the CDR3. V lost 3 bases and J 6 bases, leaving 19 bases between the germline ends. CDR3 DNA sequence: TGCGCCAGCAGCTCGAGTTCCGGGACCATGGGCGAGCAGTACTTC. Residues: CASSSSSGTMGEQYF.

This clone was observed many times. The chain carries TRBV10-1 and TRBJ2-2; TRBD1 is a possible D gene (6 bases). The CDR3 extends over 14 amino acids. V lost 2 bases and J lost 5, with 9 bases in between. Germline-derived CDR1 and CDR2 are WNHNN and SYGVQD (reference sequence). Here the CDR3 DNA reads TGCGCCAGCAGTGAGAGGGGGTCGACCGGGGAGCTGTTTTTT. Its protein is CASSERGSTGELFF.

CDR3 amino acids: CASRRDGAGNTIYF. The CDR3 DNA reads as TGCGCCAGCAGACGGGATGGGGCTGGAAACACCATATATTTT. V usage is TRBV5-1 and J usage is TRBJ1-3, with unresolved D. There are 14 residues in the CDR3. Trimming removed 5 bases at V and 2 bases at J, with 11 bases between. Germline V CDR1 and CDR2: SGHRS, YFSETQ.

The gene calls are TRBV6-7 and TRBJ1-1; the match to TRBD1 covers 11 bases. TRBV6-7 is an open reading frame, and its role is uncertain. The V segment lost 6 bases and the J segment 1 base; nucleotides outside the gene matches: 4. This CDR3 is 15 amino acids long. The DNA for the CDR3 is TGTGCCAGCAGACCCGGACAGGGGGCGAACACTGAAGCTTTCTTT. Its translation is CASRPGQGANTEAFF.

Remarks on this clone: Relative to the germline gene, one junction end is altered; a read error may explain this. The chain uses TRBV4-2 and TRBJ2-2, with TRBD2 matching 11 bases. Germline V lookup: CDR1 LGHNA, CDR2 YNFKEQ. The CDR3 is 17 residues long. As DNA, the CDR3 is TGTGCCAGCAGTCAAGTCGGACTAGCGGGGAACACCGGGGAGCTGTTTTTT. Its translation: CASSQVGLAGNTGELFF.

J is TRBJ1-5 and V is TRBV18; D remains ambiguous. The germline V gene encodes CDR1 KGHSH and CDR2 LQKENI. The CDR3 is 13 residues long. V was pared by 2 bases and J by 3 bases, with 5 bases between. The CDR3 here is CASSPDNNQPQHF. The CDR3, as DNA: TGTGCCAGCTCACCAGACAACAATCAGCCCCAGCATTTT. The complete variable domain, with remaining parts taken from reference TRBV18 and TRBJ1-5, reads NAGVMQNPRHLVRRRGQEARLRCSPMKGHSHVYWYRQLPEEGLKFMVYLQKENIIDESGMPKERFSAEFPKEGPSILRIQQVVRGDSAAYFCASSPDNNQPQHFGDGTRLSIL.

The chain recombines TRBV18 with TRBJ2-1; the match to TRBD2 covers 15 bases. Losses at the gene ends were 3 bases for V and 1 base for J; bases not matched to a gene: 1. Germline lookup yields CDR1 KGHSH and CDR2 LQKENI. CDR3 length equals 17 residues. The CDR3 DNA follows: TGTGCCAGCTCACCCGGACTAGCGGGAGGGTCCTACAATGAGCAGTTCTTC. Amino acid sequence: CASSPGLAGGSYNEQFF.

This sequence joins TRBV7-9 and TRBJ2-3; TRBD2 agrees at 14 bases. The CDR3 sequence is 16 residues long. Germline assignment: CDR1 SEHNR and CDR2 FQNEAQ (reference sequence). V lost 5 bases to trimming and J lost 2 bases; unmatched junction nucleotides: 3. The CDR3 coding sequence is TGTGCCAGCAGCCGACTAGCGGGAGGGTCCACAGATACGCAGTATTTT. Amino acids: CASSRLAGGSTDTQYF.

The chain uses TRBV7-3 and TRBJ2-1; TRBD2 aligns across 11 bases. Trimming removed 2 bases from V and 0 bases from J; junction bases left unmatched: 6. CDR1 SGHTA and CDR2 FQGTGA come from the germline V gene. This CDR3 is built from 18 residues. The CDR3 DNA sequence: TGTGCCAGCAGCTTAGGGGTAGCGGGAGGGACCTCCTACAATGAGCAGTTCTTC. Its translation is CASSLGVAGGTSYNEQFF.

The chain has TRBV11-3 and TRBJ2-7, with a possible D match to TRBD1 (6 bases). The CDR3 extends over 13 amino acids. CDR1 and CDR2 (germline): SGHNT, YENEEA. Trimming left V 4 bases short and J 6 bases short, with 13 bases between. The CDR3, as DNA: TGTGCCAGCAGCTCCATCACAGGGAGCGAGCAGTACTTC. This sequence encodes CASSSITGSEQYF.

This chain joins TRBV6-6 and TRBJ1-5, with D perhaps matching TRBD1 (5 bases). The germline CDR1 and CDR2 sequences are MNHNY and SVGAGI (reference sequence). V was shortened by 0 bases and J by 4 bases, with 13 bases between the two germline ends. The CDR3 is 16 amino acids. CDR3 loop: CASSYSERGGNQPQHF. The CDR3 DNA reads TGTGCCAGCAGTTACTCGGAACGGGGCGGGAATCAGCCCCAGCATTTT.

This chain connects TRBV10-3 to TRBJ2-5; a weak D match, TRBD1 (6 bases). V gave up 4 bases and J gave up 7 bases, with 16 bases separating them. This CDR3 region has 14 residues. Per the germline V gene, CDR1 is ENHRY and CDR2 is SYGVKD. CDR3 coding DNA: TGTGCCATCAGTGTCCAGGGGCCCGGGTCGACCCAGTACTTC. Its translation is CAISVQGPGSTQYF.

With respect to this clone: The sample holds other DNA sequences that translate to the same CDR3. The genes are TRBV11-2 and TRBJ2-7; 7 nucleotides line up with TRBD2. Trimming cost V 3 bases and J 3 bases; bases outside gene matches: 5. Germline CDR1 is SGHAT and CDR2 is FQNNGV. The CDR3 length is 14 residues. CDR3 residues: CASSLGGSSYEQYF. CDR3 bases: TGTGCCAGCAGCTTGGGCGGGAGTAGCTACGAGCAGTACTTC.

The chain joins TRBV29-1 to TRBJ1-2, with D possibly being TRBD1 (5 bases). Trimming took off 2 bases at V and 1 base at J, with 11 bases between the two ends. The CDR3 length is 14 residues. The germline V gene has CDR1 SQVTM and CDR2 ANQGSEA. The CDR3 sequence is CSVERGQGNYGYTF. As DNA, the CDR3 is TGCAGCGTTGAAAGAGGGCAGGGTAACTATGGCTACACCTTC.

The chain uses TRBV5-6 and TRBJ2-2, with TRBD1 identical over 8 bases. Germline CDR1 is SGHDT and CDR2 is YYEEEE. The CDR3 runs 15 residues. Trimming cost V 2 bases and J 6 bases; bases outside gene matches: 6. As DNA, the CDR3 is TGTGCCAGCAGCTTACGGACAGGGTACCCCGGGGAGCTGTTTTTT. It yields the protein CASSLRTGYPGELFF.

The chain joins TRBV2 to TRBJ2-7, with D tentatively TRBD1 or TRBD2 (5 bases each). CDR1 SNHLY and CDR2 FYNNEI come from the germline V gene. The CDR3 runs to 15 residues. Trimming cost V 6 bases and J 4 bases, with 19 bases left between them. Here the CDR3 reads CASRGSRAGGYEQYF. The CDR3, as DNA: TGTGCCAGCAGGGGGTCCAGGGCGGGTGGTTACGAGCAGTACTTC.

The V and J genes are TRBV7-9 and TRBJ1-1; D is ambiguous. V was cut by 1 base and J by 0 bases, with 3 bases left in between. This CDR3 comprises 13 residues. The germline CDR1 and CDR2 sequences are SEHNR and FQNEAQ (reference sequence). The CDR3 bases are TGTGCCAGCAGCTTAGACATGAACACTGAAGCTTTCTTT. Protein sequence: CASSLDMNTEAFF.

The chain joins TRBV7-9 to TRBJ2-1; the match to TRBD2 covers 11 bases. The germline CDR1 and CDR2 sequences are SEHNR and FQNEAQ (reference sequence). V shed 1 base and J 9 bases; nucleotides not matched to a gene: 8. CDR3 size: 16 residues. The CDR3 here is CASSLDKTSGIREQFF. Written as DNA, the CDR3 is TGTGCCAGCAGCTTAGATAAGACTAGCGGGATTCGTGAGCAGTTCTTC. The full variable domain, completed using reference TRBV7-9 and TRBJ2-1, is DTGVSQNPRHKITKRGQNVTFRCDPISEHNRLYWYRQTLGQGPEFLTYFQNEAQLEKSRLLSDRFSAERPKGSFSTLEIQRTEQGDSAMYLCASSLDKTSGIREQFFGPGTRLTVL.

This rearrangement joins TRBV10-3 to TRBJ1-2, with D perhaps TRBD1 (5 bases). Germline V gene data show CDR1 as ENHRY and CDR2 as SYGVKD. The CDR3 extends over 13 amino acids. The germline V and J ends were trimmed by 2 bases and 8 bases, with 12 bases remaining between them. CDR3 nucleotides: TGTGCCATCAGTGAGGGGCAGGGAGGAGGCTACACCTTC. It codes for CAISEGQGGGYTF.

The V and J genes are TRBV21-1 and TRBJ2-1; the table's D call TRBD1 went unverified against the DNA. TRBV21-1 is reported as a pseudogene. This CDR3 is built from 15 residues. Here the CDR3 DNA reads TGTGCCAGCTTAAAGGACGGACAGGCCTACAATGAGCAGTTCTTC. Residues: CASLKDGQAYNEQFF.

The chain has TRBV14 and TRBJ2-1; D gene uncertain. The V end lost 0 bases, the J end lost 5 bases, and 17 bases lay between the germline ends. CDR1 and CDR2 from the germline V gene are SGHDN and FVKESK. The CDR3 length is 17 residues. The CDR3 DNA is TGTGCCAGCAGCCAAGATTGGCTAGTGGTCCTCAACAATGAGCAGTTCTTC. This encodes CASSQDWLVVLNNEQFF.

The chain employs TRBV5-4 and TRBJ1-1; tentatively, D is TRBD1 (6 bases). Per the germline V gene, CDR1 is SGHNT and CDR2 is YYREEE (reference sequence). CDR3 length: 15 residues. The ends were cut back, 0 bases at V and 6 bases at J, with 15 bases in the middle. The CDR3 here is CASSLDTGPWAEAFF. CDR3 coding DNA: TGTGCCAGCAGCTTGGACACAGGGCCGTGGGCTGAAGCTTTCTTT.

The V and J genes are TRBV4-1 and TRBJ2-5; perhaps TRBD1 as D (6 bases). Germline loops: CDR1 MGHRA, CDR2 YSYEKL. Trimming pared 4 bases from V and 1 base from J, leaving 13 bases between. The CDR3 extends over 15 amino acids. The CDR3 spells CASSRIGQLQETQYF. The CDR3 nucleotides are TGCGCCAGCAGCCGAATCGGACAGCTCCAAGAGACCCAGTACTTC.

The CDR3 loop is CASSRGQGWQSDTGELFF. The CDR3 DNA sequence: TGTGCCAGTAGTAGGGGACAGGGGTGGCAATCGGACACCGGGGAGCTGTTTTTT. The genes are TRBV19 and TRBJ2-2; TRBD1 aligns across 10 bases. CDR3 length: 18 amino acids. V shed 4 bases, J shed 3 bases, and the junction held 11 bases outside the gene matches. Germline V lookup: CDR1 LNHDA, CDR2 SQIVND (reference sequence).

This clone was seen just once. J is TRBJ1-2 and V is TRBV6-1; TRBD1 is a possible D gene (6 bases). Germline V CDR1 and CDR2: MNHNS, SASEGT. This CDR3 has 13 residues. V was shortened by 6 bases and J by 4 bases, with 12 bases between the two germline ends. The CDR3 protein is CASSGQSFYGYTF. The CDR3 bases are TGTGCCAGCAGCGGACAGTCGTTCTATGGCTACACCTTC.

This clone was seen only once. CDR3 protein: CASSPGTFLGQPQHF. The CDR3 bases are TGTGCCAGCAGCCCCGGGACGTTTTTGGGTCAGCCCCAGCATTTT. The gene calls are TRBV6-6 and TRBJ1-5; D may be TRBD1 (5 bases). The CDR3 has 15 residues. CDR1 and CDR2 (germline): MNHNY, SVGAGI (reference sequence). Between the trimmed V and J ends, which lost 6 bases and 6 bases, there was a span of 18 bases.

The V call is TRBV28, the J call TRBJ2-7; perhaps TRBD1 as D (6 bases). This CDR3 is 13 amino acids long. Trimming cost V 6 bases and J 0 bases, with 9 bases left between them. Germline V gene sequence: CDR1 MDHEN, CDR2 SYDVKM. Here the CDR3 reads CASRQGSSYEQYF. The CDR3 bases are TGTGCCAGCAGACAGGGTAGCTCCTACGAGCAGTACTTC.

V gene TRBV5-1 combines with J gene TRBJ2-3; D ambiguous. Germline loops: CDR1 SGHRS, CDR2 YFSETQ. The V end lost 3 bases, the J end lost 2 bases, and 1 base lay between the germline ends. The CDR3 spans 11 residues. The DNA for the CDR3 is TGCGCCAGCAGCTCCACAGATACGCAGTATTTT. Translation: CASSSTDTQYF.

This clone was seen only once. The chain is built from TRBV21-1 and TRBJ1-2; TRBD1 is the table's D call and was not checked against the DNA. TRBV21-1 is labeled a pseudogene. The CDR3 is 16 residues long. CDR3 sequence (DNA): TGTGCCAGCAGCAAAGATGGCAGGGGGCCTAACTATGGCTACACCTTC. Translating it yields CASSKDGRGPNYGYTF.